The 3 T cell receptor beta chains reported below all come from one sample, sequenced in a study of T-cell reconstitution after alpha-beta-depleted transplantation in children. A library of TCRbeta sequences, prepared with unique molecular identifiers, was generated. TCRdb processed the PCR reads anew with MiXCR; each CDR3 protein has one entry. The sample shows about 540,000 distinct CDR3 sequences, around 19% of them seen only once. Sequences were derived from PBMCs from the stem cell graft donor, sampled from the stem cell graft. The receptors stem from a human donor who donated a stem cell graft to a child with acute lymphoblastic leukemia.

This clonotype showed up just a few times. The V and J genes are TRBV20-1 and TRBJ2-1, with 10 bases identical to TRBD2. Germline values: CDR1 DFQATT, CDR2 SNEGSKA (reference sequence). J gave up 7 bases and V 3 bases, and 12 bases lay outside the gene matches. CDR3 length: 16 amino acids. This CDR3 is CSASRASGRIRNEQFF. CDR3 nucleotides: TGCAGTGCTAGTCGAGCTAGCGGGAGAATCAGGAATGAGCAGTTCTTC.

In its sample, this clonotype was seen a few times. The chain has TRBV4-1 and TRBJ2-7; 8 bases align to TRBD2. V shed 3 bases and J 3 bases; nucleotides not matched to a gene: 7. The CDR3 totals 15 residues. CDR1 is MGHRA, CDR2 YSYEKL, per germline. CDR3 bases: TGCGCCAGCAGCCATGCGCCCAGCGGGAGCTACGAGCAGTACTTC. Amino acids: CASSHAPSGSYEQYF.

The chain links TRBV5-1 to TRBJ1-1, with D perhaps TRBD1 (6 bases). CDR1 is SGHRS, CDR2 YFSETQ, per germline. Trimming took off 4 bases at V and 1 base at J, with 14 bases between the two ends. The CDR3 totals 15 residues. CDR3 in DNA: TGCGCCAGCAGCCGGATCCAGGGGACGAACACTGAAGCTTTCTTT. It encodes CASSRIQGTNTEAFF.